Listed below are T cell receptor beta chains from one sample, sequenced in a study of Ad26.COV2.S vaccination and SARS-CoV-2 variants. Assay used: immunoSEQ multiplex PCR; TCRdb lists only in-frame clones, some missing. The data show 350,000 to 450,000 clones, about 90% seen once. Sequencing was performed on peripheral blood, taken in a trial of Ad26.COV2.S vaccine versus placebo. The source is a person aged 18-60 years who received the Ad26.COV2.S COVID-19 vaccine or a placebo. Each CDR3 is given with its conserved first and last residue. The order of the fields is clone size, V gene, D gene, J gene, CDR3 DNA, CDR3 protein. A D gene is named only where the DNA matches it firmly. The size entry is marked missing in some rows and otherwise reads once, few, many or a size class.

.	TRBV27	.	TRBJ1-2	TGTGCCAGCAGTTTAATGGGGATTGATGGCTACACCTTC	CASSLMGIDGYTF
few	TRBV3-1/TRBV3-2	.	TRBJ1-1	TGTGCCAGCAGCCGCGGACAGTGGAACACTGAAGCTTTCTTT	CASSRGQWNTEAFF
.	TRBV7-9	.	TRBJ1-2	TGTGCCAGCAGCTTGAGGGGAGGCGGGAACTATGGCTACACCTTC	CASSLRGGGNYGYTF
.	TRBV6-1	TRBD1	TRBJ1-2	TGTGCCAGCAGTGAGCGAACTGGGAGGGGGCGAGGATATGGCTACACCTTC	CASSERTGRGRGYGYTF
.	TRBV29-1	.	TRBJ1-1	TGCAGCGTTGCGCTAAACACTGAAGCTTTCTTT	CSVALNTEAFF
.	TRBV18	.	TRBJ2-2	TGTGCCAGCTCACCGCAAACTGATCGCACCGGGGAGCTGTTTTTT	CASSPQTDRTGELFF
.	TRBV6-5	.	TRBJ2-1	TGTGCCAGCACCATGGGAAATGAGCAGTTCTTC	CASTMGNEQFF
.	TRBV27	TRBD1	TRBJ2-3	TGTGCCAGCAGTTTCCGGGACAGGGGGCGGTTAGGGCAGTATTTT	CASSFRDRGRLGQYF
.	TRBV11-2	.	TRBJ2-2	TGTGCCAGCAGCTCTCGGGGGGAGCTGTTTTTT	CASSSRGELFF
once	TRBV5-4	.	TRBJ2-1	TGTGCCAGCAGCCCACCAGCGGGCTACAATGAGCAGTTCTTC	CASSPPAGYNEQFF
once	TRBV7-9	TRBD1	TRBJ1-4	TGTGCCAGCAGCTGGGTGAGGGACAGACCTGAGGGGGAAAAACTGTTTTTT	CASSWVRDRPEGEKLFF
.	TRBV27	.	TRBJ2-7	TGTGCCAGCAGTCCTGGACCGGACTCCTACGAGCAGTACTTC	CASSPGPDSYEQYF
once	TRBV6-5	.	TRBJ2-7	TGTGCCAGCAGTTACTTTGGGGGTACGGGCTACGAGCAGTACTTC	CASSYFGGTGYEQYF
.	TRBV6-5	.	TRBJ2-1	TGTGCCAGCAGCTACGGGGTTTCTCCCCCCGATGAGCAGTTCTTC	CASSYGVSPPDEQFF
.	TRBV6-5	.	TRBJ1-3	TGTGCCAGCAGAGGACAAGGAAACACCATATATTTT	CASRGQGNTIYF
.	TRBV6-2/TRBV6-3	TRBD1	TRBJ1-1	TGTGCCAGCAGTCGACAGGGGATGGGCACTGAAGCTTTCTTT	CASSRQGMGTEAFF
once	TRBV28	.	TRBJ2-7	TGTGCCAGCAGTTTTAGCAGGTCCTTTTTCGAGCAGTACTTC	CASSFSRSFFEQYF
.	TRBV20-1	.	TRBJ2-5	TGCAGTGCTACTGAAGGGGGGCGGGAGACCCAGTACTTC	CSATEGGRETQYF
.	TRBV24-1	TRBD1	TRBJ2-1	TGTGCCACCAGTGATCACCGGGACAGGGGGCCGAATGAGCAGTTCTTC	CATSDHRDRGPNEQFF
.	TRBV5-4	.	TRBJ1-1	TGTGCCAGCAGCTTCTCTGGTGTTTGGGACACTGAAGCTTTCTTT	CASSFSGVWDTEAFF
.	TRBV10-1	.	TRBJ2-3	TGCGCCAGCAGTGAGGACCCGCCCGGAGATACGCAGTATTTT	CASSEDPPGDTQYF
.	TRBV7-2	.	TRBJ2-3	TGTGCCAGCAGCCCCACTGTGGGGGGCTACACAGATACGCAGTATTTT	CASSPTVGGYTDTQYF
.	TRBV28	TRBD2	TRBJ2-1	TGTGCCAGCAGTTTATCTCGGCTAGCGGGGCTTGATGAGCAGTTCTTC	CASSLSRLAGLDEQFF
.	TRBV28	.	TRBJ2-4	TGTGCCAGCAGTTTAAGTGGGGCGGCCAAAAACATTCAGTACTTC	CASSLSGAAKNIQYF
.	TRBV30	.	TRBJ1-2	TGTGCCTGGATACGGCGATTTCAACCCCACTTC	CAWIRRFQPHF
many	TRBV18	.	TRBJ1-1	TGTGCCAGCTCACCACCGGTGAACACTGAAGCTTTCTTT	CASSPPVNTEAFF
.	TRBV19	TRBD2	TRBJ2-3	TGTGCCAGTAGATGGAGCGGGAGTGCAGATACGCAGTATTTT	CASRWSGSADTQYF
.	TRBV25-1	.	TRBJ1-1	TGTGCCAGCAGTGAATATACCGGGAAGAACACTGAAGCTTTCTTT	CASSEYTGKNTEAFF
.	TRBV25-1	TRBD1	TRBJ1-4	TGTGCCAGCAGGGACAGGGGAATTATTAATGAAAAACTGTTTTTT	CASRDRGIINEKLFF
.	TRBV6-2/TRBV6-3	.	TRBJ1-2	TGTGCCAGCAGTCCGGGACCACAGTGGTACTATGGCTACACCTTC	CASSPGPQWYYGYTF
few	TRBV18	.	TRBJ1-6	TGTGCCAGCTCACCCGTACAGGGAGATTCACCCCTCCACTTT	CASSPVQGDSPLHF
once	TRBV20-1	TRBD2	TRBJ2-1	TGCAGTGCTAGTGATTCCGGGACTAGCCTCCATGAGCAGTTCTTC	CSASDSGTSLHEQFF
once	TRBV7-8	TRBD2	TRBJ2-2	TGTGCCAGCAGCTTACAAACTAGCGGGGGACTGAACACCGGGGAGCTGTTTTTT	CASSLQTSGGLNTGELFF
.	TRBV9	TRBD2	TRBJ2-5	TGTGCCAGCAGCGATCGACTAGCGGGGGCCCGACATATCGGGGAGCCGGGGAATCAAGAGACCCAGTACTTC	CASSDRLAGARHIGEPGNQETQYF
.	TRBV5-6	.	TRBJ2-2	TGTGCCAGCATACGTTGGATGACCCAGGCCACCGGGGAGCTGTTTTTT	CASIRWMTQATGELFF
.	TRBV4-3	.	TRBJ1-4	TGCGCCAGCAGCCGGCCTGGGGCTAATGAAAAACTGTTTTTT	CASSRPGANEKLFF
.	TRBV9	.	TRBJ2-5	TGTGCCAGCAGCGTAGAGGGGGGGATCCAAGAGACCCAGTACTTC	CASSVEGGIQETQYF
.	TRBV12-5	TRBD1	TRBJ2-3	TGTGCTAGTGAGGTGGTAGGGGGCGTTAGCACAGATACGCAGTATTTT	CASEVVGGVSTDTQYF
.	TRBV4-3	.	TRBJ2-2	TGCGCCAGCAGCCAAGATACTAGATCAGGCGGGGAGCTGTTTTTT	CASSQDTRSGGELFF
.	TRBV12-3/TRBV12-4	.	TRBJ1-4	TGTGCCACTTCAGTCCGGACTAATGAAAAACTGTTTTTT	CATSVRTNEKLFF
.	TRBV18	TRBD2	TRBJ2-3	TGTGCCAGCTCACCACCGACCGGGGGGGCAGGAGATACGCAGTATTTT	CASSPPTGGAGDTQYF
.	TRBV11-2	.	TRBJ1-5	TGTGCCAGCAGCTTAGGGGGCTATCAGCCCCAGCATTTT	CASSLGGYQPQHF